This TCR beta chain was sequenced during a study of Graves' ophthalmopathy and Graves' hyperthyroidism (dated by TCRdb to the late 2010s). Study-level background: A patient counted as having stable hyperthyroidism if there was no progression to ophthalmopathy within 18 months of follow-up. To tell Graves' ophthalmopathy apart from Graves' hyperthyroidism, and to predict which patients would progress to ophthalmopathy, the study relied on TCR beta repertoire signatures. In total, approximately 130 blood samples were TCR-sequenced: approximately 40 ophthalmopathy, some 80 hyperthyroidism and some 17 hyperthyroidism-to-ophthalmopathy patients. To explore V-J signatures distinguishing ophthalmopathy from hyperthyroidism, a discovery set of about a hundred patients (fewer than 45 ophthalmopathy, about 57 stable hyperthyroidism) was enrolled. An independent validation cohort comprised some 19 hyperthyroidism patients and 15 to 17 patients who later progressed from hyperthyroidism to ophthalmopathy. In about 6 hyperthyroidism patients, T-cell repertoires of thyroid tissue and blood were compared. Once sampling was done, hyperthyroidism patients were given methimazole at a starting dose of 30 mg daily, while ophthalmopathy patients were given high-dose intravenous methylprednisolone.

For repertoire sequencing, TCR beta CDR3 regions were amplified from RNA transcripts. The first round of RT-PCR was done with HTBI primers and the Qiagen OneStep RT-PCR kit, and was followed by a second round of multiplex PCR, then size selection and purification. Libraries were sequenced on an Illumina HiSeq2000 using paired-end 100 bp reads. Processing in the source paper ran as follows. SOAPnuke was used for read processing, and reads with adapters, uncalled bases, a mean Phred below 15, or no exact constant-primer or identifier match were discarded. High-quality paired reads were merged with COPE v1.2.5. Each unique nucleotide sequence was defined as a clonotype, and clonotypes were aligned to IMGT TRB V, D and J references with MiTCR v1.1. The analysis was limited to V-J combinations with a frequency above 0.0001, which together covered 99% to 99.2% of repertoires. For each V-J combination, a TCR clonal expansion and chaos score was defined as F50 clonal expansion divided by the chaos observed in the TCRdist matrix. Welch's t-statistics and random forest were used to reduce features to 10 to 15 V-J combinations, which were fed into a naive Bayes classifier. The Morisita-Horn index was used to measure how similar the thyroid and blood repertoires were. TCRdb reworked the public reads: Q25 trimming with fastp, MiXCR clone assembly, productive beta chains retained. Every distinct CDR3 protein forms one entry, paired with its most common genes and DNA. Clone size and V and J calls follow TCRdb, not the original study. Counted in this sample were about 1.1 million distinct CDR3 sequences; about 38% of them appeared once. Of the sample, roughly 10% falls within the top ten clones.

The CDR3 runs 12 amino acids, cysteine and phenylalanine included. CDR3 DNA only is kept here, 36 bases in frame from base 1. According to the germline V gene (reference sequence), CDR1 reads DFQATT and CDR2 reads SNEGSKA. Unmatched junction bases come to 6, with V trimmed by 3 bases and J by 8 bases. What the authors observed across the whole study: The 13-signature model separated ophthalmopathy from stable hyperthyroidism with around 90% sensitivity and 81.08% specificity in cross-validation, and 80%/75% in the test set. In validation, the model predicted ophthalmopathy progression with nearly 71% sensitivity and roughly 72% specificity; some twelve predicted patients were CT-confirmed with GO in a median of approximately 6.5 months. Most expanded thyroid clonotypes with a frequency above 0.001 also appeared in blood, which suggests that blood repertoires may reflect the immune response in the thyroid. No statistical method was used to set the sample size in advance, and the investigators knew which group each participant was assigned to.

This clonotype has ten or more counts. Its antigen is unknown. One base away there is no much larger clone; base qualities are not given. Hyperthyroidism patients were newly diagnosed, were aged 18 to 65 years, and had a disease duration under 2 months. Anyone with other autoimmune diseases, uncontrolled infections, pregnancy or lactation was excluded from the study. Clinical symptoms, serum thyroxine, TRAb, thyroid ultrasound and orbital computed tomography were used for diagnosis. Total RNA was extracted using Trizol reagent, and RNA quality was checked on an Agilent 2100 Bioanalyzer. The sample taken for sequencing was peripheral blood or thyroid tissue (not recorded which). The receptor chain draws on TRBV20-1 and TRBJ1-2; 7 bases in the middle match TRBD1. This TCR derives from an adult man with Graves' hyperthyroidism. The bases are TGCAGTGCTAGTCTAGGGGGCCACGGCTACACCTTC. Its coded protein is CSASLGGHGYTF.